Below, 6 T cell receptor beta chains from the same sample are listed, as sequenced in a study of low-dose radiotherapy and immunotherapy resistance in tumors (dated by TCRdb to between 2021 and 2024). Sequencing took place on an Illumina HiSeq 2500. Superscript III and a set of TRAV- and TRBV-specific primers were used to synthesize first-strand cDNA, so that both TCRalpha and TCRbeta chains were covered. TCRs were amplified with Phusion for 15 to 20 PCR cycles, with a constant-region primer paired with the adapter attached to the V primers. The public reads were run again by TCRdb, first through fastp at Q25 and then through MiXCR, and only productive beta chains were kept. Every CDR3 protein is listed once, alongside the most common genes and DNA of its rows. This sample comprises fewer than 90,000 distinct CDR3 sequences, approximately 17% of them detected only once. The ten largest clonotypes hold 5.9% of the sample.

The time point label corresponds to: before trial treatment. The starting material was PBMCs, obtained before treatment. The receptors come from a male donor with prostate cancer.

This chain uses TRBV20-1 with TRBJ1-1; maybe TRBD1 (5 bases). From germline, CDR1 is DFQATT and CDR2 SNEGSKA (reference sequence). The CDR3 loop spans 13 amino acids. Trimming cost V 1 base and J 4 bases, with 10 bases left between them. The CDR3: CSARGQGVTEAFF. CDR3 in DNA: TGCAGTGCTAGAGGACAAGGGGTCACTGAAGCTTTCTTT.

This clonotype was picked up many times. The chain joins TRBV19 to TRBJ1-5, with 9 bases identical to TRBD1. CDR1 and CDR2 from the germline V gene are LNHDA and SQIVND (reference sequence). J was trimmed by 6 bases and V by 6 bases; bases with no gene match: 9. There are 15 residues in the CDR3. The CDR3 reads CASRQGQGRFQPQHF. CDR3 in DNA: TGTGCCAGTAGGCAGGGACAGGGTCGCTTTCAGCCCCAGCATTTT.

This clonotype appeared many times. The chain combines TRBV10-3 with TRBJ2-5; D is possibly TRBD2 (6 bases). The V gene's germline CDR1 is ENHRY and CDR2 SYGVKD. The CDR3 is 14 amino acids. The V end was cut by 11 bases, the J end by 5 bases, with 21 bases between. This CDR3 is CAGSHGRRGETQYF. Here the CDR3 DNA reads TGTGCCGGGAGCCATGGACGCCGGGGGGAGACCCAGTACTTC.

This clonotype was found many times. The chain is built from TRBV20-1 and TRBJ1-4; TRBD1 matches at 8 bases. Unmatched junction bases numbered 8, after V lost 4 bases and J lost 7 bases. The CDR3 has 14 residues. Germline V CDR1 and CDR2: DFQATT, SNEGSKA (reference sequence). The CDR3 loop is CSAMDAGGSEKLFF. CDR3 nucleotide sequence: TGCAGTGCTATGGATGCAGGGGGCTCTGAAAAACTGTTTTTT.

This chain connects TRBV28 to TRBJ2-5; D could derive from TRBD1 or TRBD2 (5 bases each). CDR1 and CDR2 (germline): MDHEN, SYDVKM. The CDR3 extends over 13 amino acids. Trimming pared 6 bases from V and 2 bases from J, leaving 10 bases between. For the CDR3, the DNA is TGTGCCAGCAGCCGGGGCATGCAAGAGACCCAGTACTTC. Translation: CASSRGMQETQYF.

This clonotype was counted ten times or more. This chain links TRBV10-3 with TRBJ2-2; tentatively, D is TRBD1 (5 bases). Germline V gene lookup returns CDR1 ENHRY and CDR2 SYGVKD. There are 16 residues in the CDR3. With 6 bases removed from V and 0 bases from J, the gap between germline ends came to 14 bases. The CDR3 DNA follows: TGTGCCATCAGGGACGACAGACACACGAACACCGGGGAGCTGTTTTTT. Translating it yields CAIRDDRHTNTGELFF.